Following are 22 T cell receptor beta chains from one sample sequenced in a study of T-cell reconstitution after alpha-beta-depleted transplantation in children (TCRdb year 2016). The treatment or condition label of this sample denotes: allogeneic hematopoietic cell transplantation with graft depleted of TCRalphabeta T cells and CD19 B cells. The method was PCR. The run used an Illumina HiSeq 2500. TCR libraries were prepared with molecular barcoding, using unique molecular identifiers to normalize TCRbeta repertoire quantification. The raw public data were reprocessed by TCRdb itself: fastp quality trimming at Q25, MiXCR clonotype calling, in-frame beta chains only. Duplicate CDR3 protein sequences are folded into a single record with the most common DNA and genes. This sample lists just over 950,000 distinct CDR3 sequences; about 29% were detected once. The ten biggest clones cover about 28% of the sample.

The input for sequencing was PBMCs, mostly from graft donor cells, taken 360 days after TCRalphabeta/CD19-depleted stem cell transplant. Source of these receptors: a boy in the first two years of life who had a stem cell transplant for SCID, so the T cells may come from the graft donor.

This sequence joins TRBV24-1 and TRBJ2-1; TRBD2 matches at 14 bases. The CDR3 is 16 residues long. The germline CDR1 and CDR2 sequences are KGHDR and SFDVKD. V lost 3 bases to trimming and J lost 6 bases; unmatched junction nucleotides: 3. CDR3 nucleotides: TGTGCCACCAGTGATCGACTAGCGGGAGGGCGCAATGAGCAGTTCTTC. This translates into CATSDRLAGGRNEQFF.

This clonotype was observed a few times. A junction boundary mismatches the germline segment, possibly from a read error. The V and J genes are TRBV29-1 and TRBJ2-5; D is undetermined. CDR3 length: 11 amino acids. Germline loops: CDR1 SQVTM, CDR2 ANQGSEA. The CDR3 coding sequence is TGCAGCGTTGGTCCACAAGGGACCCAGTACTTC. Translating gives CSVGPQGTQYF. The full variable domain, rest sourced from reference TRBV29-1 and TRBJ2-5, is SAVISQKPSRDICQRGTSLTIQCQVDSQVTMMFWYRQQPGQSLTLIATANQGSEATYESGFVIDKFPISRPNLTFSTLTVSNMSPEDSSIYLCSVGPQGTQYFGPGTRLLVL.

This clonotype was detected ten times or more. The genes are TRBV10-3 and TRBJ2-7; TRBD1 or TRBD2 may be the D gene (5 bases each). Trimming cost V 7 bases and J 3 bases, with 16 bases left between them. Germline loops: CDR1 ENHRY, CDR2 SYGVKD. The CDR3 runs 14 residues. This chain's CDR3 is CAITAGTVSYEQYF. The CDR3 DNA follows: TGTGCCATCACCGCCGGGACGGTGAGCTACGAGCAGTACTTC.

The gene calls are TRBV29-1 and TRBJ1-1; D uncertain. V was pared by 6 bases and J by 0 bases, with 11 bases between. This CDR3 has 13 amino acids. CDR1 is SQVTM, CDR2 ANQGSEA, per germline. The chain's CDR3 is CSVPNKLNTEAFF. The CDR3 DNA reads TGCAGCGTGCCCAACAAGTTGAACACTGAAGCTTTCTTT.

The chain carries TRBV24-1 and TRBJ2-3; 7 nucleotides agree with TRBD2. Germline loops: CDR1 KGHDR, CDR2 SFDVKD. CDR3 length: 12 amino acids. J was trimmed by 10 bases and V by 4 bases; bases with no gene match: 4. The CDR3 DNA follows: TGTGCCACCAGTGACGGACTAGTCCCGCAGTATTTT. It translates to CATSDGLVPQYF.

This clonotype was counted a few times. In DNA form, the CDR3 reads TGCGCCAGCAGCTGGGGACAGGGGTGGACCTACGAGCAGTACTTC. It yields the protein CASSWGQGWTYEQYF. This chain joins TRBV5-1 and TRBJ2-7; 10 bases are a match to TRBD1. The germline V gene has CDR1 SGHRS and CDR2 YFSETQ. The CDR3 contains 15 residues. V shed 3 bases, J shed 2 bases, and the junction held 5 bases outside the gene matches.

The rearrangement joins TRBV5-1 to TRBJ2-1; 8 nucleotides line up with TRBD2. Trimming took 6 bases from V and 0 from J; bases not matched to a gene: 11. The length of the CDR3 is 17 residues. The germline CDR1 and CDR2 sequences are SGHRS and YFSETQ. The CDR3 protein is CASTPAPSGSSYNEQFF. In DNA form, the CDR3 reads TGCGCCAGCACCCCAGCACCTAGCGGGTCCTCCTACAATGAGCAGTTCTTC.

J is TRBJ2-3 and V is TRBV10-3; 9 positions match TRBD2. The CDR3 consists of 13 residues. The germline gives CDR1 ENHRY, CDR2 SYGVKD. The ends lost 11 bases at V and 4 bases at J; junction bases unmatched: 7. This CDR3 is CAAGRGGADTQYF. CDR3 bases: TGTGCCGCAGGGCGGGGGGGCGCAGATACGCAGTATTTT.

The chain joins TRBV20-1 to TRBJ2-5, with a possible D match to TRBD2 (6 bases). CDR3 size: 17 residues. Germline CDR1 and CDR2: DFQATT and SNEGSKA (reference sequence). V was cut by 6 bases and J by 4 bases, with 27 bases left in between. This CDR3 is CSAGGTETRGGLETQYF. The CDR3 DNA is TGCAGTGCCGGAGGGACGGAAACTAGAGGTGGACTAGAGACCCAGTACTTC.

V gene TRBV6-5 combines with J gene TRBJ2-2; D unclear. The V gene lost 0 bases and the J gene lost 6 bases, with 17 bases spanning the gap. CDR1 MNHEY and CDR2 SVGAGI come from the germline V gene. This CDR3 spans 17 amino acids. CDR3 nucleotide sequence: TGTGCCAGCAGTTACTCTGTGCGGAAGAGGATGGCCGGGGAGCTGTTTTTT. It translates to CASSYSVRKRMAGELFF.

This chain connects TRBV7-9 to TRBJ1-1; D unclear. CDR1 is SEHNR, CDR2 FQNEAQ, per germline (reference sequence). V dropped 5 bases and J dropped 0 bases, with 19 bases sitting between them. CDR3 size: 17 residues. In DNA form, the CDR3 reads TGTGCCAGCAGCCTTACACTTTCGCTGACCATGAACACTGAAGCTTTCTTT. It encodes CASSLTLSLTMNTEAFF.

The V gene is TRBV2, the J gene TRBJ2-3; D possibly corresponds to TRBD1 (6 bases). This CDR3 has 15 residues. V was cut by 4 bases and J by 0 bases, with 11 bases left in between. Germline V gene data show CDR1 as SNHLY and CDR2 as FYNNEI. This CDR3 is CASSGAGESTDTQYF. The DNA for the CDR3 is TGTGCCAGCAGTGGAGCAGGGGAAAGCACAGATACGCAGTATTTT.

The chain joins TRBV5-1 to TRBJ1-1; TRBD1 aligns across 7 bases. Germline lookup yields CDR1 SGHRS and CDR2 YFSETQ. The V gene end was trimmed by 5 bases and the J gene end by 3 bases; junction bases not matched to a gene: 7. The CDR3 length is 14 residues. The CDR3 spells CASRQGGLDTEAFF. CDR3 sequence (DNA): TGCGCCAGCAGACAAGGGGGCTTAGACACTGAAGCTTTCTTT.

The chain uses TRBV29-1 and TRBJ1-2; weak D call: TRBD1 (6 bases). Deletions cut 3 bases from V and 6 bases from J, with 17 bases between. From germline, CDR1 is SQVTM and CDR2 ANQGSEA. The CDR3 loop spans 14 amino acids. CDR3 sequence: CSVERQEFVDGYTF. CDR3 coding DNA: TGCAGCGTTGAGAGACAGGAGTTCGTGGATGGCTACACCTTC. Full variable domain (rest looked up from reference TRBV29-1 and TRBJ1-2): SAVISQKPSRDICQRGTSLTIQCQVDSQVTMMFWYRQQPGQSLTLIATANQGSEATYESGFVIDKFPISRPNLTFSTLTVSNMSPEDSSIYLCSVERQEFVDGYTFGSGTRLTVV.

This clonotype was seen a handful of times. The chain joins TRBV7-6 to TRBJ1-2; D ambiguous. Looked up from germline, CDR1 is SGHVS and CDR2 is FNYEAQ. V shed 5 bases and J shed 8 bases, with 18 bases lying between them. The CDR3 is 14 residues long. For the CDR3, the DNA is TGTGCCAGCAGCGCGTCGAGCCGGCCTAGGGGCTACACCTTC. Amino acids: CASSASSRPRGYTF.

This clonotype was detected only a few times. The chain uses TRBV7-8 and TRBJ1-4, with D possibly matching TRBD1 (5 bases). Trimming took off 1 base at V and 7 bases at J, with 16 bases between the two ends. There are 16 residues in the CDR3. CDR1 is SGHVS and CDR2 is FQNEAQ in the germline V gene. CDR3 nucleotides: TGTGCCAGCAGCTTAGGAAGTTCCGGGACGCGTGAAAAACTGTTTTTT. Translating gives CASSLGSSGTREKLFF.

This clonotype was detected a few times. This sequence joins TRBV18 and TRBJ2-7; tentatively, D is TRBD1 or TRBD2 (5 bases each). The V gene's germline CDR1 is KGHSH and CDR2 LQKENI. The CDR3 is 14 residues long. V lost 5 bases and J 2 bases, leaving 13 bases between the germline ends. In DNA, the CDR3 is TGTGCCAGCTCAGCCCGGGACGGGACCTACGAGCAGTACTTC. Protein product: CASSARDGTYEQYF.

The genes are TRBV7-9 and TRBJ2-1; the match to TRBD2 covers 7 bases. Germline CDR1 reads SEHNR; CDR2 reads FQNEAQ (reference sequence). The V gene end was trimmed by 3 bases and the J gene end by 9 bases; junction bases not matched to a gene: 11. The CDR3 is 15 residues long. CDR3 in amino acids: CASSFSRGTTSEQFF. In nucleotides, the CDR3 is TGTGCCAGCAGCTTTTCCCGGGGGACTACAAGTGAGCAGTTCTTC.

The V and J genes are TRBV11-3 and TRBJ2-5; no firm D call. Germline V gives CDR1 SGHNT, CDR2 YENEEA. The CDR3 covers 17 residues. The V gene lost 4 bases and the J gene lost 1 base, with 19 bases spanning the gap. Here the CDR3 DNA reads TGTGCCAGCAGCTCGCCGCGAGACGCCATACCCCAAGAGACCCAGTACTTC. Amino acids: CASSSPRDAIPQETQYF.

The gene calls are TRBV12-3 or TRBV12-4 and TRBJ1-4; D is uncertain. V was trimmed by 5 bases and J by 5 bases, leaving 12 bases between them. CDR3 length: 14 residues. The CDR3 sequence is CASSGRASNEKLFF. The CDR3 coding sequence is TGTGCCAGCAGTGGGCGGGCCAGCAATGAAAAACTGTTTTTT.

The rearrangement uses TRBV29-1 and TRBJ1-1, with a tentative D call TRBD1 (5 bases). The CDR3 spans 13 residues. With 4 bases removed from V and 6 bases from J, the gap between germline ends came to 15 bases. Germline loops: CDR1 SQVTM, CDR2 ANQGSEA. CDR3 amino acids: CSVVGGLRSEAFF. CDR3 nucleotide sequence: TGCAGCGTTGTGGGGGGGTTGAGGTCTGAAGCTTTCTTT.

CDR3: CASDRGPTGELFF. The CDR3 DNA is TGTGCCAGTGACAGGGGGCCGACCGGGGAGCTGTTTTTT. The gene calls are TRBV6-1 and TRBJ2-2; 10 nucleotides agree with TRBD1. In germline, CDR1 is MNHNS, CDR2 SASEGT. The CDR3 has 13 amino acids. V lost 9 bases, J lost 5 bases, and 3 bases stayed unmatched.